Following are 15 T cell receptor beta chains from one sample sequenced in a study of cytomegalovirus exposure and HLA in healthy donors. Amplification used 60 Vbeta primers and 13 Jbeta primers. Data came from immunoSEQ multiplex PCR; TCRdb stores just in-frame clones and leaves some out. The sample gives 230,000 or so clones, over 90% of which show up once; about 1.7% is in the top ten. Sequences were obtained from PBMCs. Receptor source: a girl aged 2 to 10 in good health and CMV-seronegative.

V and J are TRBV19 and TRBJ1-1; D is unclear. Germline lookup yields CDR1 LNHDA and CDR2 SQIVND (reference sequence). Trimming cost V 7 bases and J 5 bases, with 11 bases left between them. This CDR3 has 12 amino acids. The DNA for the CDR3 is TGTGCCAGTACCCAAGGAGGGACTGAAGCTTTCTTT. This codes for CASTQGGTEAFF.

The rearrangement joins TRBV2 to TRBJ2-1; 10 positions match TRBD2. This CDR3 is 14 amino acids long. The germline CDR1 and CDR2 sequences are SNHLY and FYNNEI. J lost 10 bases, V lost 4 bases, and 7 bases had no gene match. This chain's CDR3 is CASSVGLAVSEQFF. CDR3 nucleotide sequence: TGTGCCAGCAGTGTTGGACTAGCGGTTTCGGAGCAGTTCTTC.

This clone was recorded only once. V and J are TRBV7-6 and TRBJ2-1; D uncertain. Trimming took 5 bases from V and 0 from J, leaving 11 bases between them. The CDR3 spans 15 residues. Germline CDR1 reads SGHVS; CDR2 reads FNYEAQ. CDR3 nucleotide sequence: TGTGCCAGCAGCGTTTCACAGAGCTCCTACAATGAGCAGTTCTTC. As protein: CASSVSQSSYNEQFF.

The chain employs TRBV29-1 and TRBJ2-7; TRBD1 might be the D (5 bases). Germline CDR1 SQVTM, CDR2 ANQGSEA. The germline V and J ends were trimmed by 5 bases and 2 bases, with 13 bases remaining between them. The CDR3 spans 13 residues. The CDR3 region is CSVYRQGTYEQYF. The CDR3 nucleotides read TGCAGCGTTTATCGCCAGGGCACCTACGAGCAGTACTTC.

This clone has a single count. CDR3 nucleotides: TGTGCCAGCAGCTTGCCGGATGACAGCCATTACACTGAAGCTTTCTTT. Its translation: CASSLPDDSHYTEAFF. This chain uses TRBV5-4 with TRBJ1-1; D possibly corresponds to TRBD1 (5 bases). The germline V gene has CDR1 SGHNT and CDR2 YYREEE (reference sequence). This CDR3 spans 16 amino acids. Between the trimmed V and J ends, which lost 1 base and 3 bases, there was a span of 16 bases.

This chain uses TRBV10-2 with TRBJ1-1; D remains ambiguous. The CDR3 runs 11 residues. Germline CDR1 reads WSHSY; CDR2 reads SAAADI. Between the trimmed V and J ends, which lost 5 bases and 8 bases, there was a span of 9 bases. CDR3 in DNA: TGCGCCAGCAGTCTCGGTGAAGAAGCTTTCTTT. Its translation is CASSLGEEAFF.

This sequence joins TRBV5-1 and TRBJ1-3, with D unclear. Germline CDR1 and CDR2: SGHRS and YFSETQ. V gave up 0 bases and J gave up 2 bases, with 12 bases separating them. There are 16 residues in the CDR3. The CDR3 DNA is TGCGCCAGCAGCTTGGATGGGAGAGTCCCTGGAAACACCATATATTTT. Its translation: CASSLDGRVPGNTIYF.

CDR3 amino acids: CASREGAPNTEAFF. The CDR3 DNA reads TGTGCCAGCAGGGAGGGGGCGCCGAACACTGAAGCTTTCTTT. This chain links TRBV6-5 with TRBJ1-1; 7 nucleotides line up with TRBD1. Germline CDR1 and CDR2: MNHEY and SVGAGI. V dropped 6 bases and J dropped 1; count of bases not matched to a gene: 5. The CDR3 sequence is 14 residues long.

This sequence joins TRBV29-1 and TRBJ2-3, with 8 bases matching TRBD2. The V segment lost 7 bases and the J segment 4 bases; nucleotides outside the gene matches: 10. This CDR3 spans 14 amino acids. Looked up from germline, CDR1 is SQVTM and CDR2 is ANQGSEA. The CDR3 is CSAPGGVRADTQYF. The DNA of the CDR3 is TGCAGCGCCCCGGGAGGGGTGAGGGCAGATACGCAGTATTTT.

This rearrangement joins TRBV14 to TRBJ2-7; 9 positions match TRBD2. CDR1 and CDR2 from the germline V gene are SGHDN and FVKESK. Trimming took 1 base from V and 3 from J; bases not matched to a gene: 7. The CDR3 consists of 16 residues. In nucleotides, the CDR3 is TGTGCCAGCAGCCAAGTGGGGCTAGCGGGATACTACGAGCAGTACTTC. Residues: CASSQVGLAGYYEQYF.

DNA for the CDR3: TGCGCCAGCAGCCCCGGGACAGGGTGGGACGAGCAGTACTTC. Protein product: CASSPGTGWDEQYF. The chain has TRBV5-1 and TRBJ2-7, with TRBD1 matching 9 bases. The CDR3 sequence is 14 residues long. The trim removed 4 bases at V and 5 bases at J, leaving 7 bases unmatched. The germline gives CDR1 SGHRS, CDR2 YFSETQ.

V usage is TRBV7-2 and J usage is TRBJ2-2, with 10 nucleotides matching TRBD2. Germline CDR1 reads SGHTA; CDR2 reads FQGNSA. The trim removed 3 bases at V and 4 bases at J, leaving 5 bases unmatched. This CDR3 has 16 residues. CDR3 nucleotides: TGTGCCAGCAGCTTTACTAGCGGGATATCCACCGGGGAGCTGTTTTTT. Translated: CASSFTSGISTGELFF.

V and J are TRBV5-1 and TRBJ2-7, with TRBD2 identical over 9 bases. Germline V gives CDR1 SGHRS, CDR2 YFSETQ. There are 15 residues in the CDR3. V trimming: 4 bases; J trimming: 1 base; junction bases outside the gene matches: 6. As DNA, the CDR3 is TGCGCCAGCAGCACCAGCGGGGGGCTATCCTACGAGCAGTACTTC. This gives the protein CASSTSGGLSYEQYF.

This rearrangement joins TRBV7-8 to TRBJ2-2; TRBD2 aligns across 9 bases. Germline V gene lookup returns CDR1 SGHVS and CDR2 FQNEAQ. CDR3 length: 18 amino acids. The V gene end was trimmed by 6 bases and the J gene end by 0 bases; junction bases not matched to a gene: 11. CDR3 loop: CASSNSASGAPNTGELFF. CDR3 nucleotides: TGTGCCAGCAGTAATTCCGCTAGCGGGGCGCCGAACACCGGGGAGCTGTTTTTT.

The rearrangement joins TRBV5-5 to TRBJ1-4; weak D call: TRBD1 (5 bases). The CDR3 loop spans 13 amino acids. Germline CDR1 is SGHKS and CDR2 is YYEKEE (reference sequence). V was pared by 4 bases and J by 14 bases, with 18 bases between. The CDR3 DNA follows: TGTGCCAGCAGCCCGGCGGCCGGGACTACGCTGTTTTTT. Its translation is CASSPAAGTTLFF.